A single sample is the source of the 12 T cell receptor beta chains below, sequenced in a study of siplizumab effects on memory and regulatory T cells. Assay used: immunoSEQ multiplex PCR; TCRdb lists only in-frame clones, some missing. Here the sample spans roughly 50,000 clones, 93% being singletons. The sample taken for sequencing was CD8+ T cells sorted from blood. Every receptor here comes from a human donor in good health.

The chain is built from TRBV28 and TRBJ2-2; 9 nucleotides align to TRBD1. The CDR3 extends over 19 amino acids. J was trimmed by 5 bases and V by 4 bases; bases with no gene match: 17. Germline-derived CDR1 and CDR2 are MDHEN and SYDVKM. This CDR3 reads CASSSQISVWDRDTGELFF. DNA for the CDR3: TGTGCCAGCAGTTCCCAAATTAGCGTTTGGGACAGGGATACCGGGGAGCTGTTTTTT.

This clone has a single count. This chain uses TRBV28 with TRBJ1-2; D call uncertain. The CDR3 has 18 amino acids. Deletions cut 3 bases from V and 2 bases from J, with 22 bases between. In germline, CDR1 is MDHEN, CDR2 SYDVKM. This chain's CDR3 is CASSFSTRGWSQNYGYTF. The CDR3 nucleotides read TGTGCCAGCAGTTTTAGTACAAGAGGGTGGTCACAAAACTATGGCTACACCTTC.

The rearrangement uses TRBV5-1 and TRBJ2-7; D remains unclear. Deletions cut 3 bases from V and 2 bases from J, with 3 bases between. The CDR3 length is 11 residues. Germline V gene data show CDR1 as SGHRS and CDR2 as YFSETQ. CDR3 residues: CASSYTYEQYF. In DNA form, the CDR3 reads TGCGCCAGCAGCTACACCTACGAGCAGTACTTC.

The rearrangement joins TRBV28 to TRBJ2-5, with a weak D call TRBD2 (5 bases). This CDR3 spans 15 amino acids. CDR1 MDHEN and CDR2 SYDVKM come from the germline V gene. V lost 2 bases to trimming and J lost 4 bases, with 14 bases between them. The chain's CDR3 is CASSLERVDGETQYF. The CDR3 DNA sequence: TGTGCCAGCAGTTTAGAGAGGGTAGATGGAGAGACCCAGTACTTC.

V usage is TRBV5-4 and J usage is TRBJ1-2; D call uncertain. The V gene lost 4 bases and the J gene lost 5 bases, with 12 bases spanning the gap. This CDR3 spans 13 amino acids. Germline-derived CDR1 and CDR2 are SGHNT and YYREEE (reference sequence). The CDR3 DNA is TGTGCCAGCAGCCCGGATTTGGGATATGGCTACACCTTC. Protein: CASSPDLGYGYTF.

The chain couples TRBV11-2 to TRBJ2-1; 10 bases are a match to TRBD2. Per the germline V gene, CDR1 is SGHAT and CDR2 is FQNNGV. This CDR3 has 15 residues. J gave up 5 bases and V 5 bases, and 6 bases lay outside the gene matches. CDR3 sequence (DNA): TGTGCCAGCAGCCCCCCACTAGCGGGACACAATGAGCAGTTCTTC. It specifies CASSPPLAGHNEQFF.

This chain links TRBV28 with TRBJ1-1; D gene unclear. This CDR3 comprises 13 residues. Germline V gives CDR1 MDHEN, CDR2 SYDVKM. Trimming removed 3 bases from V and 1 base from J, with 6 bases in between. CDR3 residues: CASSLYSNTEAFF. CDR3 DNA: TGTGCCAGCAGTTTGTACTCGAACACTGAAGCTTTCTTT.

The genes are TRBV7-9 and TRBJ1-1; no firm D call. The CDR3 runs to 13 residues. V was trimmed by 5 bases and J by 5 bases, leaving 12 bases between them. Germline V lookup: CDR1 SEHNR, CDR2 FQNEAQ (reference sequence). The CDR3 sequence is CASSGGIETEAFF. Here the CDR3 DNA reads TGTGCCAGCAGCGGCGGGATCGAGACTGAAGCTTTCTTT.

The V call is TRBV5-1, the J call TRBJ1-2; D unresolved. CDR3 length equals 13 residues. Germline CDR1 reads SGHRS; CDR2 reads YFSETQ. V dropped 1 base and J dropped 7 bases, with 11 bases sitting between them. The CDR3 DNA sequence: TGCGCCAGCAGCTTGTCCAGGCTAGGTGGCTACACCTTC. Amino acid sequence: CASSLSRLGGYTF.

This clone was recorded only once. The chain employs TRBV6-1 and TRBJ2-7, with 7 positions matching TRBD2. V dropped 4 bases and J dropped 0; count of bases not matched to a gene: 12. CDR3 length equals 17 residues. CDR1 and CDR2 (germline): MNHNS, SASEGT. The CDR3 DNA reads TGTGCCAGCAGTGGAGGACCGGGCGGGAGTTTCTCCTACGAGCAGTACTTC. The encoded protein is CASSGGPGGSFSYEQYF.

The chain is built from TRBV12-5 and TRBJ2-1; TRBD1 might be the D (6 bases). The CDR3 runs to 15 residues. Per germline, CDR1 LGHNT and CDR2 FRNRAP. V lost 0 bases and J lost 6, with 12 bases in between. The CDR3 DNA reads TGTGCTAGTGGTTTGGTTGGGGGCGCAAGCAATGAGCAGTTCTTC. Amino acids: CASGLVGGASNEQFF. Combining the CDR3 with reference TRBV12-5 and TRBJ2-1 gives the whole variable domain DARVTQTPRHKVTEMGQEVTMRCQPILGHNTVFWYRQTMMQGLELLAYFRNRAPLDDSGMPKDRFSAEMPDATLATLKIQPSEPRDSAVYFCASGLVGGASNEQFFGPGTRLTVL.

This clone was observed once. The rearrangement uses TRBV5-6 and TRBJ1-1, with D uncertain. Trimming took 7 bases from V and 5 from J, leaving 9 bases between them. CDR1 is SGHDT and CDR2 is YYEEEE in the germline V gene. CDR3 length: 11 amino acids. The CDR3 coding sequence is TGTGCCAGCGGTCAGGCGACTGAAGCTTTCTTT. Protein product: CASGQATEAFF.